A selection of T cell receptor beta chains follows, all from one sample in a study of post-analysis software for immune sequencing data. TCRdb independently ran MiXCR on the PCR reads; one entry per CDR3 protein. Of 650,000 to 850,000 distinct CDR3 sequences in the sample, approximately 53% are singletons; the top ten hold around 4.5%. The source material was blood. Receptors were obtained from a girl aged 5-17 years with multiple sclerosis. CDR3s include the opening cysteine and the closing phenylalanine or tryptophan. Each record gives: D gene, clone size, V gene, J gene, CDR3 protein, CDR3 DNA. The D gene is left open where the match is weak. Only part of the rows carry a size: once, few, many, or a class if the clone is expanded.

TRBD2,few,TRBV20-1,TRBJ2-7,CSAVSGSSYEQYF,TGCAGTGCAGTGAGCGGGAGCTCCTACGAGCAGTACTTC
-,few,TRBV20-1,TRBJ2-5,CSAMGVGETQYF,TGCAGTGCTATGGGCGTCGGGGAGACCCAGTACTTC
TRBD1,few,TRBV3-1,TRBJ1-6,CASSQGGQVYSPLHF,TGTGCCAGCAGCCAAGGGGGACAGGTGTATTCACCCCTCCACTTT
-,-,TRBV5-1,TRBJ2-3,CASREPSGDTQYF,TGCGCCAGTAGGGAACCCTCCGGAGATACGCAGTATTTT
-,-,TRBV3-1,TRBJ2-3,CASGQGGRTDTQYF,TGTGCCAGCGGGCAGGGCGGCCGGACAGATACGCAGTATTTT
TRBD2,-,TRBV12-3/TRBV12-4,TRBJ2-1,CASIPALAGDHNEQFF,TGTGCCAGCATCCCGGCCCTAGCGGGGGACCACAATGAGCAGTTCTTC
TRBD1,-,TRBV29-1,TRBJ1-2,CSAGGQGRWNYGYTF,TGCAGCGCAGGGGGACAGGGGCGTTGGAACTATGGCTACACCTTC
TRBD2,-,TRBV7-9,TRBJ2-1,CASSPKRGPYNEQFF,TGTGCCAGCAGCCCCAAGCGGGGCCCCTACAATGAGCAGTTCTTC
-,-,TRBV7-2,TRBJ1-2,CASSPSPGRNYGYTF,TGTGCCAGCAGCCCATCCCCGGGGCGTAACTATGGCTACACCTTC
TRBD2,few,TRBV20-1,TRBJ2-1,CSARSFSGGAEQFF,TGCAGTGCTAGGTCTTTTAGCGGGGGGGCCGAGCAGTTCTTC
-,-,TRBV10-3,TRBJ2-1,CAISGDGNFYNEQFF,TGTGCCATCAGTGGGGACGGAAACTTCTACAATGAGCAGTTCTTC
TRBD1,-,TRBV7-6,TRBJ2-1,CASTSPGQSSYNEQFF,TGTGCCAGCACGTCTCCGGGACAGAGCTCCTACAATGAGCAGTTCTTC
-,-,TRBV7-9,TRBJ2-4,CASSNAVGEQYF,TGTGCCAGCAGCAATGCGGTGGGAGAGCAGTACTTC
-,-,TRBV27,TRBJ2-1,CASRQLGAVGNEQFF,TGTGCCAGCCGACAGCTGGGGGCCGTTGGGAATGAGCAGTTCTTC
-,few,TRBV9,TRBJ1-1,CASSEIPGQLNTEAFF,TGTGCCAGCAGCGAGATACCGGGACAACTGAACACTGAAGCTTTCTTT
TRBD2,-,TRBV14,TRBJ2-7,CASSQAGRTRRTYEQYF,TGTGCCAGCAGCCAGGCCGGGAGGACCAGAAGGACCTACGAGCAGTACTTC
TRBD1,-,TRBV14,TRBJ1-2,CASSQAGVQGIYANYGYTF,TGTGCCAGCAGCCAAGCGGGTGTACAGGGGATCTACGCTAACTATGGCTACACCTTC
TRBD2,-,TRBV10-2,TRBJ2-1,CASSRTSGSLSEQFF,TGCGCCAGCAGCCGGACTAGCGGGAGTTTGAGTGAGCAGTTCTTC
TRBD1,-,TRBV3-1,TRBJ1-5,CASSQTGQGYQPQHF,TGTGCCAGCAGCCAGACGGGACAGGGTTATCAGCCCCAGCATTTT
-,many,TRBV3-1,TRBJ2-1,CASSQGYNEQFF,TGTGCCAGCAGCCAAGGGTACAATGAGCAGTTCTTC
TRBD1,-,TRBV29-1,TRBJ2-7,CSVQRTRTGKEYEQYF,TGCAGCGTTCAGAGAACCCGGACAGGGAAGGAGTACGAGCAGTACTTC
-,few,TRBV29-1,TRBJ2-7,CSVSILGEQYF,TGCAGCGTTTCCATCCTGGGCGAGCAGTACTTC
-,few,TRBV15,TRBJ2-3,CATSQAHPGTDTQYF,TGTGCCACCAGCCAGGCGCACCCAGGCACAGATACGCAGTATTTT
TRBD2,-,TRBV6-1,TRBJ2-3,CASSETSATSGRADTQYF,TGTGCCAGCAGTGAAACTTCCGCTACTAGCGGGAGGGCCGATACGCAGTATTTT
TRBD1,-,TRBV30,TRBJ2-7,CAWSGRQGNPYEQYF,TGTGCCTGGAGTGGAAGACAGGGGAACCCCTACGAGCAGTACTTC
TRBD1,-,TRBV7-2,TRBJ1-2,CASRELRTGDLNYGYTF,TGTGCCAGCAGAGAGCTGAGGACAGGGGACTTAAACTATGGCTACACCTTC
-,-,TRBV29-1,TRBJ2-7,CSVGPGGGRSYEQYF,TGCAGCGTTGGTCCCGGGGGTGGAAGGAGCTACGAGCAGTACTTC
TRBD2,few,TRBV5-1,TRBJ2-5,CASSLGPAGEEETQYF,TGCGCCAGCAGCTTGGGTCCAGCGGGGGAGGAAGAGACCCAGTACTTC
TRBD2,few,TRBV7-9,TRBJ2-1,CASSFSGGIYNEQFF,TGTGCCAGCAGCTTTAGCGGGGGGATCTACAATGAGCAGTTCTTC
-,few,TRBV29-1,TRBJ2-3,CSAEDLLGADTQYF,TGCAGCGCTGAAGATCTTTTAGGTGCAGATACGCAGTATTTT
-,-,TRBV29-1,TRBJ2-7,CSVAGELTNEQYF,TGCAGCGTTGCAGGGGAATTGACCAACGAGCAGTACTTC
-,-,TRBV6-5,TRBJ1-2,CASSYSGGRGYGYTF,TGTGCCAGCAGTTACTCGGGGGGCCGGGGCTATGGCTACACCTTC
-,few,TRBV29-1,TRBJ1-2,CSVGEGGYGYTF,TGCAGCGTTGGCGAGGGGGGCTATGGCTACACCTTC
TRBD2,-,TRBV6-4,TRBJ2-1,CASSYAGGPYNEQFF,TGTGCCAGCAGTTACGCGGGGGGGCCCTACAATGAGCAGTTCTTC
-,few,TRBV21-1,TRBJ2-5,CASSSTRREKTQYF,TGTGCCAGCAGCAGTACACGGCGGGAGAAGACCCAGTACTTC
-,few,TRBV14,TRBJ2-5,CASSLPGVEQYF,TGTGCCAGCAGCCTACCCGGGGTAGAGCAGTACTTC
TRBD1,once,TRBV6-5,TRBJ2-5,CASKNRGQETQYF,TGTGCCAGCAAAAACAGGGGGCAGGAGACCCAGTACTTC
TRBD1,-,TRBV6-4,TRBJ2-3,CASSGTGEHTDTQYF,TGTGCCAGCAGTGGGACAGGGGAGCACACAGATACGCAGTATTTT
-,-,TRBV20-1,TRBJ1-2,CSATTPGDYGYTF,TGCAGTGCAACCACCCCGGGAGATTATGGCTACACCTTC
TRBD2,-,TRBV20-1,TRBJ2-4,CSASGPGLSENIQYF,TGCAGTGCTAGCGGACCGGGACTATCCGAAAACATTCAGTACTTC
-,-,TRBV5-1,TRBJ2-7,CASSLDLSPVNEQYF,TGCGCCAGCAGCTTGGATTTGTCTCCTGTAAACGAGCAGTACTTC
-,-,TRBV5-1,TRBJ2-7,CASSLGTGPLYEQYF,TGCGCCAGCAGCTTGGGTACGGGGCCCCTCTACGAGCAGTACTTC
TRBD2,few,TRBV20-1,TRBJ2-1,CSARVPATSGDYNEQFF,TGCAGTGCTAGAGTGCCGGCGACTAGCGGGGACTACAATGAGCAGTTCTTC
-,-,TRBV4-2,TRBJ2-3,CALSKMGGRTDTQYF,TGTGCTTTAAGCAAGATGGGGGGTCGCACAGATACGCAGTATTTT
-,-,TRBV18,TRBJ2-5,CASSPGQTETQYF,TGTGCCAGCTCACCTGGACAAACAGAGACCCAGTACTTC
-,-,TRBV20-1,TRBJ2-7,CSASLFGERGQYF,TGCAGTGCTAGCCTCTTTGGGGAGAGGGGGCAGTACTTC